This entry lists 21 T cell receptor beta chains sequenced from one sample in a study of response to subunit inactivated influenza vaccine. TCRdb called the RT-PCR reads again in MiXCR, with one record for every CDR3 protein. This table holds 500,000 to 700,000 distinct CDR3 sequences, roughly 25% found once. These sequences were also reported in another study, on T cells expressing NK-cell markers. That paper states: Generation of TCR beta cDNA was performed by 5'RACE template switching incorporating UMIs.

The sample here was CD4+ T cells sorted from PBMCs, taken roughly 12 days after vaccination. All receptors come from a man aged 50 or older who received an inactivated influenza vaccine.

There are many counts of this clonotype. This sequence joins TRBV5-1 and TRBJ2-1; 15 bases are shared with TRBD2. Germline CDR1 is SGHRS and CDR2 is YFSETQ. This CDR3 region has 16 residues. Trimming cost V 2 bases and J 8 bases; bases outside gene matches: 5. This CDR3 is CASSFRTSGGADEQFF. The CDR3 bases are TGCGCCAGCAGCTTCCGGACTAGCGGGGGGGCCGATGAGCAGTTCTTC.

This clonotype was counted between two and nine times. The chain recombines TRBV7-2 with TRBJ2-3; 8 nucleotides align to TRBD1. The CDR3 is 16 residues long. Germline CDR1 is SGHTA and CDR2 is FQGNSA. Trimming cost V 5 bases and J 3 bases; bases outside gene matches: 10. In nucleotides, the CDR3 is TGTGCCAGCAGCGGAGGAAGGACAGGGAATACAGATACGCAGTATTTT. Residues: CASSGGRTGNTDTQYF.

The chain is built from TRBV7-9 and TRBJ1-2, with D unresolved. The CDR3 covers 15 residues. Germline V gives CDR1 SEHNR, CDR2 FQNEAQ (reference sequence). Trimming shortened V by 10 bases and J by 1 base, and 19 bases separated the two germline ends. CDR3 coding DNA: TGTGCCACCTCGGGCCGTCAGTATGATAACTATGGCTACACCTTC. Its protein product is CATSGRQYDNYGYTF.

The rearrangement joins TRBV4-2 to TRBJ2-5; D is perhaps TRBD1 or TRBD2 (5 bases each). The CDR3 runs 14 residues. Between the trimmed V and J ends, which lost 4 bases and 1 base, there was a span of 10 bases. The germline CDR1 and CDR2 sequences are LGHNA and YNFKEQ. The DNA for the CDR3 is TGTGCCAGCAGCCGGGACCCTACCCAAGAGACCCAGTACTTC. Protein: CASSRDPTQETQYF.

This clonotype was observed a few times. J is TRBJ1-4 and V is TRBV5-5; 9 bases match TRBD1. CDR1 and CDR2 (germline): SGHKS, YYEKEE (reference sequence). CDR3 size: 14 residues. V lost 5 bases to trimming and J lost 7 bases; unmatched junction nucleotides: 6. The CDR3 is CASRPGTGTEKLFF. Here the CDR3 DNA reads TGTGCCAGCAGGCCCGGGACAGGGACTGAAAAACTGTTTTTT.

This clonotype came up once. The genes are TRBV28 and TRBJ2-7; 7 nucleotides match TRBD2. V was pared by 6 bases and J by 2 bases, with 13 bases of the junction left unmatched. In germline, CDR1 is MDHEN, CDR2 SYDVKM. This CDR3 has 16 amino acids. The CDR3 protein is CASSGVGGSIPYEQYF. The CDR3 DNA sequence: TGTGCCAGCAGCGGCGTCGGCGGGAGCATACCCTACGAGCAGTACTTC. The full variable domain, with the rest looked up from reference TRBV28 and TRBJ2-7, is DVKVTQSSRYLVKRTGEKVFLECVQDMDHENMFWYRQDPGLGLRLIYFSYDVKMKEKGDIPEGYSVSREKKERFSLILESASTNQTSMYLCASSGVGGSIPYEQYFGPGTRLTVT.

The chain recombines TRBV9 with TRBJ2-3, with D possibly TRBD2 on 6 matching bases. Germline V gene lookup returns CDR1 SGDLS and CDR2 YYNGEE. This CDR3 has 16 residues. V was trimmed by 3 bases and J by 1 base, leaving 15 bases between them. The DNA for the CDR3 is TGTGCCAGCAGCGCCCTTAGCGGAGCCGGCACAGATACGCAGTATTTT. Translated: CASSALSGAGTDTQYF.

The CDR3 bases are TGTGCCAGCAGCTTAGGCCCGGGATTCGAGACCCAGTACTTC. As protein: CASSLGPGFETQYF. The genes are TRBV7-2 and TRBJ2-5, with D perhaps matching TRBD2 (5 bases). The CDR3 loop spans 14 amino acids. CDR1 and CDR2 (germline): SGHTA, FQGNSA. The germline V and J ends were trimmed by 1 base and 5 bases, with 11 bases remaining between them. Using reference TRBV7-2 and TRBJ2-5 for the parts outside the CDR3, the full variable domain is GAGVSQSPSNKVTEKGKDVELRCDPISGHTALYWYRQSLGQGLEFLIYFQGNSAPDKSGLPSDRFSAERTGGSVSTLTIQRTQQEDSAVYLCASSLGPGFETQYFGPGTRLLVL.

The V and J genes are TRBV4-1 and TRBJ2-7; 9 bases map to TRBD1. The germline gives CDR1 MGHRA, CDR2 YSYEKL. Trimming took 4 bases from V and 5 from J; bases not matched to a gene: 21. The CDR3 is made up of 19 amino acids. CDR3 sequence reads: CASSRTWDRVQRGSNEQYF. The CDR3 bases are TGCGCCAGCAGCCGAACTTGGGACAGGGTCCAACGAGGGTCCAACGAGCAGTACTTC.

V is TRBV11-2 and J is TRBJ2-7; D is possibly TRBD2 (6 bases). V dropped 0 bases and J dropped 2 bases, with 26 bases sitting between them. Germline values: CDR1 SGHAT, CDR2 FQNNGV. CDR3 length: 20 amino acids. The DNA for the CDR3 is TGTGCCAGCAGCTTAGAGGGCCCCCGGCGGGGTTGGGTGAGCACCTACGAGCAGTACTTC. Protein product: CASSLEGPRRGWVSTYEQYF.

V gene TRBV5-5 combines with J gene TRBJ2-1, with 9 bases lining up with TRBD2. CDR1 is SGHKS and CDR2 is YYEKEE in the germline V gene (reference sequence). CDR3 length: 14 amino acids. V gave up 2 bases and J gave up 6 bases; unmatched junction bases: 3. DNA of the CDR3: TGTGCCAGCAGCTTAAGGACTAGCGTCAATGAGCAGTTCTTC. Translating it yields CASSLRTSVNEQFF.

This clonotype has a handful of counts. This chain connects TRBV7-2 to TRBJ2-3; D ambiguous. CDR1 and CDR2 from the germline V gene are SGHTA and FQGNSA. Trimming stripped 1 base from V and 5 bases from J, with 10 bases between. The CDR3 consists of 14 residues. CDR3 DNA: TGTGCCAGCAGCTTAGTGTTCGTTCGAGATACGCAGTATTTT. This gives the protein CASSLVFVRDTQYF. The full variable domain, in which reference TRBV7-2 and TRBJ2-3 provide the parts outside the CDR3, is GAGVSQSPSNKVTEKGKDVELRCDPISGHTALYWYRQSLGQGLEFLIYFQGNSAPDKSGLPSDRFSAERTGGSVSTLTIQRTQQEDSAVYLCASSLVFVRDTQYFGPGTRLTVL.

This sequence joins TRBV3-1 and TRBJ2-5; TRBD2 might be the D (5 bases). Trimming cost V 1 base and J 3 bases, with 9 bases left between them. The CDR3 consists of 14 residues. Looked up from germline, CDR1 is LGHDT and CDR2 is YNNKEL (reference sequence). The CDR3, as DNA: TGTGCCAGCAGCCAAGGAGGGCTAAAAGAGACCCAGTACTTC. Translating gives CASSQGGLKETQYF.

This clonotype has more than one count but fewer than ten. J is TRBJ1-2 and V is TRBV12-3 or TRBV12-4; weak D call: TRBD1 (5 bases). The CDR3 has 13 amino acids. Between the trimmed V and J ends, which lost 5 bases and 6 bases, there was a span of 13 bases. The CDR3 region is CASSPRGRDGYTF. Here the CDR3 DNA reads TGTGCCAGCAGTCCGAGGGGCCGCGATGGCTACACCTTC.

The chain recombines TRBV24-1 with TRBJ1-2; 7 nucleotides align to TRBD1. The V segment lost 4 bases and the J segment 2 bases; nucleotides outside the gene matches: 6. This CDR3 has 15 amino acids. Looked up from germline, CDR1 is KGHDR and CDR2 is SFDVKD. The CDR3, as DNA: TGTGCCACCAGTGACCCATCGACAGGGAACTATGGCTACACCTTC. Translated, it gives CATSDPSTGNYGYTF.

The gene calls are TRBV7-2 and TRBJ1-3; D is unresolved. CDR3 length: 13 amino acids. Germline V CDR1 and CDR2: SGHTA, FQGNSA. V gave up 1 base and J gave up 4 bases, with 5 bases separating them. CDR3 sequence (DNA): TGTGCCAGCAGCTTAGTGACGGGAAACACCATATATTTT. Protein: CASSLVTGNTIYF.

CDR3 in amino acids: CASSQLASGAQETQYF. CDR3 sequence (DNA): TGTGCCAGCAGCCAGCTAGCTTCAGGGGCGCAAGAGACCCAGTACTTC. This chain uses TRBV7-2 with TRBJ2-5; D may be TRBD1 (6 bases). CDR3 length: 16 residues. The germline CDR1 and CDR2 sequences are SGHTA and FQGNSA. V lost 5 bases and J lost 2, with 18 bases in between.

The chain carries TRBV20-1 and TRBJ2-6, with TRBD1 matching over 8 bases. With V trimmed by 6 bases and J by 0 bases, 13 bases remained unmatched. The V gene's germline CDR1 is DFQATT and CDR2 SNEGSKA (reference sequence). CDR3 length: 18 residues. CDR3: CSAQPGQEVFSGANVLTF. The CDR3 DNA reads as TGCAGTGCACAACCGGGACAGGAGGTTTTCTCTGGGGCCAACGTCCTGACTTTC.

CDR3 coding DNA: TGTGCCAGCAGCCAAGTCGCCGAGATTTATAATTCACCCCTCCACTTT. The encoded protein is CASSQVAEIYNSPLHF. The chain uses TRBV4-2 and TRBJ1-6; D uncertain. Germline loops: CDR1 LGHNA, CDR2 YNFKEQ. Trimming shortened V by 1 base and J by 4 bases, and 11 bases separated the two germline ends. The CDR3 length is 16 residues.

The chain carries TRBV2 and TRBJ2-7; the match to TRBD1 covers 8 bases. Germline V lookup: CDR1 SNHLY, CDR2 FYNNEI. Trimming took 8 bases from V and 5 from J; bases not matched to a gene: 17. This CDR3 has 16 amino acids. DNA of the CDR3: TGTGCCAGCGGAAGGACCGGGACAGGAAGTAGCAACGAGCAGTACTTC. Its translation: CASGRTGTGSSNEQYF. The whole variable domain, filled in from reference TRBV2 and TRBJ2-7, reads EPEVTQTPSHQVTQMGQEVILRCVPISNHLYFYWYRQILGQKVEFLVSFYNNEISEKSEIFDDQFSVERPDGSNFTLKIRSTKLEDSAMYFCASGRTGTGSSNEQYFGPGTRLTVT.

This clonotype was seen repeatedly, ten times or more. V and J are TRBV10-3 and TRBJ2-6, with D uncertain. V lost 5 bases and J 0 bases, leaving 5 bases between the germline ends. Germline lookup yields CDR1 ENHRY and CDR2 SYGVKD. The CDR3 is made up of 14 amino acids. The CDR3 spells CAISPSSGANVLTF. The CDR3 DNA is TGTGCCATCAGTCCCTCCTCTGGGGCCAACGTCCTGACTTTC.